Listed below are T cell receptor beta chains from one sample, sequenced in a study of T cells in Graves' hyperthyroidism and ophthalmopathy. One entry per CDR3 protein, called by TCRdb with MiXCR from the multiplex PCR reads. The profile covers 550,000 to 650,000 distinct CDR3 sequences, with 14% appearing a single time and around 13% taken by the ten largest. Sequencing used blood. All receptors come from a middle-aged woman with Graves' hyperthyroidism. Both conserved end residues are part of each CDR3. Each record gives: D gene, J gene, V gene, clone size, CDR3 DNA, CDR3 protein. A D gene is named only where the DNA matches it firmly. Size is omitted from some rows. Given values are once, few, many or a class for expanded clones.

-	TRBJ2-5	TRBV27	many	TGTGCCAGCAGTTTCCGGGACAACCTCCAAGAGACCCAGTACTTC	CASSFRDNLQETQYF
-	TRBJ1-5	TRBV28	many	TGTGCCAGCAGTTTTCTTGGGGGGCCCCAGCATTTT	CASSFLGGPQHF
-	TRBJ2-3	TRBV5-4	few	TGTGCCAGCAACGTGTATGGTGATACGCAGTATTTT	CASNVYGDTQYF
-	TRBJ2-5	TRBV5-8	many	TGTGCCAGCAGCATCGGACAGCCTCAAGAGACCCAGTACTTC	CASSIGQPQETQYF
TRBD2	TRBJ2-7	TRBV27	many	TGTGCCAGCACCGGGACTAGCGTGCACGAGCAGTACTTC	CASTGTSVHEQYF
-	TRBJ2-7	TRBV7-6	many	TGTGCCAGCTCCCACACGGCAGGGGTCGAGCAGTACTTC	CASSHTAGVEQYF
-	TRBJ1-1	TRBV20-1	-	TGCAGTGCTAGAGATGTGGGGCTGAACACTGAAGCTTTCTTT	CSARDVGLNTEAFF
-	TRBJ1-3	TRBV11-2	many	TGTGCCAGCAGCTTAGCTCAAACAGGGTTTGGAAACACCATATATTTT	CASSLAQTGFGNTIYF
TRBD1	TRBJ2-3	TRBV20-1	-	TGCAGTGCTAGAGGGACAGGGGCACCAGATACGCAGTATTTT	CSARGTGAPDTQYF
TRBD1	TRBJ1-2	TRBV28	-	TGTGCCAGCACGACAGGGGGATATGGCTACACCTTC	CASTTGGYGYTF
TRBD1	TRBJ2-7	TRBV2	many	TGTGCCAGCAGTGAGGGACAGGGAGTTGCCACCTACGAGCAGTACTTC	CASSEGQGVATYEQYF
-	TRBJ1-2	TRBV20-1	-	TGCAGTGCGGTGGATAACGCTGCCTTCGGATATGGCTACACCTTC	CSAVDNAAFGYGYTF
-	TRBJ2-7	TRBV30	many	TGTGCCTGGAATGCAGTGGGCGAGCAGTACTTC	CAWNAVGEQYF
-	TRBJ1-5	TRBV15	few	TGTGCCACCAGCACCTTACAGGAGAATCAGCCCCAGCATTTT	CATSTLQENQPQHF
TRBD1	TRBJ2-2	TRBV29-1	few	TGCAGCGTTGAAAGACAGGGATCCGGGGAGCTGTTTTTT	CSVERQGSGELFF
-	TRBJ1-1	TRBV5-5	many	TGTGCCAGCAGCTTGGGGCAGGGGTTTAACACTGAAGCTTTCTTT	CASSLGQGFNTEAFF
TRBD2	TRBJ2-3	TRBV25-1	-	TGTGCCAGCAGTGAGGGTGGCGGGAGGACCACAGATACGCAGTATTTT	CASSEGGGRTTDTQYF
-	TRBJ1-1	TRBV12-3/TRBV12-4	many	TGTGCCAGCAGTACAGGGTTTGGTACTGAAGCTTTCTTT	CASSTGFGTEAFF
-	TRBJ2-7	TRBV4-1	-	TGCGCCAGCAGCCAAGTACAAACAAGCTCCTACGAGCAGTACTTC	CASSQVQTSSYEQYF
-	TRBJ1-5	TRBV20-1	few	TGCAGTGCGCCAGGTGGGGGGCACTCAAGCAATCAGCCCCAGCATTTT	CSAPGGGHSSNQPQHF
-	TRBJ2-7	TRBV7-9	many	TGTGCCAGCAGCTCCGAGCATTACGAGCAGTACTTC	CASSSEHYEQYF
-	TRBJ2-1	TRBV29-1	many	TGCAGCGTTCCAGTATCATATGAGCAGTTCTTC	CSVPVSYEQFF
-	TRBJ1-4	TRBV12-3/TRBV12-4	few	TGTGCCAGCAGCTCGAAACGGGGGGGGGTCGCCAGAATTGCTGAAAAACTGTTTTTT	CASSSKRGGVARIAEKLFF
-	TRBJ2-2	TRBV7-2	few	TGTGCCAGCAGCTTAGCGGCCACCGGGGAGCTGTTTTTT	CASSLAATGELFF
TRBD2	TRBJ2-3	TRBV5-1	many	TGCGCCAGCAGCTCTAGCGGGAGGGAAGGAGATACGCAGTATTTT	CASSSSGREGDTQYF
-	TRBJ1-4	TRBV6-1	-	TGTGCCAGCAGCCATGGGGGGGCCTCGGGGGATGAAAAACTGTTTTTT	CASSHGGASGDEKLFF
TRBD1	TRBJ2-6	TRBV27	many	TGTGCCAGCAGCTTAACAGGGGGCACTGGGGCCAACGTCCTGACTTTC	CASSLTGGTGANVLTF
-	TRBJ2-3	TRBV3-1	many	TGTGCCAGCAGCAGGGAGTCTAGCACAGATACGCAGTATTTT	CASSRESSTDTQYF
-	TRBJ2-1	TRBV5-1	many	TGCGCCAGCAGCTTGGAGGCCCACTCCTACAATGAGCAGTTCTTC	CASSLEAHSYNEQFF
TRBD1	TRBJ1-1	TRBV30	many	TGTGCCTGGGTCGACGAGGGGGCCCGGGCTTTCTTT	CAWVDEGARAFF
-	TRBJ1-6	TRBV4-1	few	TGCGCCAGCAGCCAGACGACGTCGGGCCCAGCTTCACCCCTCCACTTT	CASSQTTSGPASPLHF
TRBD2	TRBJ2-1	TRBV7-8	many	TGTGCCAGCAGTGGACTAGCGGGAGGATGGAATGAGCAGTTCTTC	CASSGLAGGWNEQFF
-	TRBJ1-1	TRBV15	-	TGTGCCACCAGCAGAGGCCCGGGGGGGGGCGGGACTGAAGCTTTCTTT	CATSRGPGGGGTEAFF
TRBD2	TRBJ2-7	TRBV7-8	many	TGTGCCAGCAGCTTAGTAGCGGGAGGTGTCGAGCAGTACTTC	CASSLVAGGVEQYF
-	TRBJ2-6	TRBV7-9	few	TGTGCCAGCAGTTCACCATCGGGACACCTAAGGGCTGGGGCCAACGTCCTGACTTTC	CASSSPSGHLRAGANVLTF
-	TRBJ2-1	TRBV19	few	TGTGCCAGTAAGGAGTGGAACAATGAGCAGTTCTTC	CASKEWNNEQFF
-	TRBJ2-7	TRBV4-1	few	TGCGCCAGCAGCGAGCCAGGGAGCTCCTACGAGCAGTACTTC	CASSEPGSSYEQYF
TRBD1	TRBJ2-2	TRBV28	many	TGTGCCAGCAGTCCCCCAGGGGGCGAGGGCACCGGGGAGCTGTTTTTT	CASSPPGGEGTGELFF
TRBD1	TRBJ2-7	TRBV30	many	TGTGCCTGGAGTCGGACAGGGGGTATCTACGAGCAGTACTTC	CAWSRTGGIYEQYF
TRBD2	TRBJ2-1	TRBV20-1	many	TGCAGTACACTCGGACTAGCGGGTAGAAATGAGCAGTTCTTC	CSTLGLAGRNEQFF
TRBD1	TRBJ1-4	TRBV9	few	TGTGCCAGCAGCGTAGGGACAGGACCTCGAGAACTGTTTTTT	CASSVGTGPRELFF
-	TRBJ1-5	TRBV6-1	few	TGTGCCAGCAGTTCCCGGGCCAGCAATCAGCCCCAGCATTTT	CASSSRASNQPQHF
TRBD2	TRBJ2-2	TRBV5-4	-	TGTGCCAGCAGCCCAACGACTAGCTCAGCCGGGGAGCTGTTTTTT	CASSPTTSSAGELFF
-	TRBJ2-5	TRBV20-1	-	TGCAGTGCTAGGAGGAGGGGCAGGGCTTCCCAAGAGACCCAGTACTTC	CSARRRGRASQETQYF